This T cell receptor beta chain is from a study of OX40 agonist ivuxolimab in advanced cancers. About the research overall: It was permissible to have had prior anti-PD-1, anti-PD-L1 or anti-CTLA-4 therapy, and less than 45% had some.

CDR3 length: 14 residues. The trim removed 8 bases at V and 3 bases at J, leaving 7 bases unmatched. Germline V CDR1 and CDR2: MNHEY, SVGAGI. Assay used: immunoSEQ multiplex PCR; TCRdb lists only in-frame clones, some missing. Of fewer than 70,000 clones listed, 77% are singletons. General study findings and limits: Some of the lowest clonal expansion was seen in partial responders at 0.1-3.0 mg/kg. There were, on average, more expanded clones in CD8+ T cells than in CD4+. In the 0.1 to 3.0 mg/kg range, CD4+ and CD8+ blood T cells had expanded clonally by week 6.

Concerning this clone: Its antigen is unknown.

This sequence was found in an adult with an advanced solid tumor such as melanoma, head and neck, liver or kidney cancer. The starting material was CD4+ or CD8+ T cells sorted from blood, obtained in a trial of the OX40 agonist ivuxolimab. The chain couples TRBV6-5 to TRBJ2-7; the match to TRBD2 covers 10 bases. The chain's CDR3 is CASLLAGANYEQYF. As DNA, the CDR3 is TGTGCCAGCCTTCTAGCGGGGGCTAACTACGAGCAGTACTTC.